This T cell receptor (beta chain) was retrieved from a study of blood T cell repertoires in COVID-19. In the study overall: From T cells, B-cell-depleted T cells, or PBMCs came the material, which was cDNA or gDNA.

Original handling: Using reference gene primer amplification, nucleated cell counts were estimated. Method: immunoSEQ multiplex PCR; TCRdb's copy keeps in-frame clones and lacks some. V, J and clone size reflect that table, while D and trimming were determined from the DNA. Here the sample spans about 200,000 clones, roughly nine tenths being singletons. Germline-derived CDR1 and CDR2 are LNHDA and SQIVND (reference sequence). CDR3 length equals 15 residues. After removal of 5 bases from V and 8 bases from J, the junction contained 10 bases not matched to a gene. The chain links TRBV19 to TRBJ1-2, with TRBD1 matching over 11 bases. The specimen was peripheral blood. This sequence originates from a man in his fifties or sixties with active or convalescent COVID-19. CDR3 sequence: CASSSSGTGGEGYTF. CDR3 in DNA: TGTGCCAGTAGTTCTTCCGGGACAGGGGGTGAAGGCTACACCTTC.